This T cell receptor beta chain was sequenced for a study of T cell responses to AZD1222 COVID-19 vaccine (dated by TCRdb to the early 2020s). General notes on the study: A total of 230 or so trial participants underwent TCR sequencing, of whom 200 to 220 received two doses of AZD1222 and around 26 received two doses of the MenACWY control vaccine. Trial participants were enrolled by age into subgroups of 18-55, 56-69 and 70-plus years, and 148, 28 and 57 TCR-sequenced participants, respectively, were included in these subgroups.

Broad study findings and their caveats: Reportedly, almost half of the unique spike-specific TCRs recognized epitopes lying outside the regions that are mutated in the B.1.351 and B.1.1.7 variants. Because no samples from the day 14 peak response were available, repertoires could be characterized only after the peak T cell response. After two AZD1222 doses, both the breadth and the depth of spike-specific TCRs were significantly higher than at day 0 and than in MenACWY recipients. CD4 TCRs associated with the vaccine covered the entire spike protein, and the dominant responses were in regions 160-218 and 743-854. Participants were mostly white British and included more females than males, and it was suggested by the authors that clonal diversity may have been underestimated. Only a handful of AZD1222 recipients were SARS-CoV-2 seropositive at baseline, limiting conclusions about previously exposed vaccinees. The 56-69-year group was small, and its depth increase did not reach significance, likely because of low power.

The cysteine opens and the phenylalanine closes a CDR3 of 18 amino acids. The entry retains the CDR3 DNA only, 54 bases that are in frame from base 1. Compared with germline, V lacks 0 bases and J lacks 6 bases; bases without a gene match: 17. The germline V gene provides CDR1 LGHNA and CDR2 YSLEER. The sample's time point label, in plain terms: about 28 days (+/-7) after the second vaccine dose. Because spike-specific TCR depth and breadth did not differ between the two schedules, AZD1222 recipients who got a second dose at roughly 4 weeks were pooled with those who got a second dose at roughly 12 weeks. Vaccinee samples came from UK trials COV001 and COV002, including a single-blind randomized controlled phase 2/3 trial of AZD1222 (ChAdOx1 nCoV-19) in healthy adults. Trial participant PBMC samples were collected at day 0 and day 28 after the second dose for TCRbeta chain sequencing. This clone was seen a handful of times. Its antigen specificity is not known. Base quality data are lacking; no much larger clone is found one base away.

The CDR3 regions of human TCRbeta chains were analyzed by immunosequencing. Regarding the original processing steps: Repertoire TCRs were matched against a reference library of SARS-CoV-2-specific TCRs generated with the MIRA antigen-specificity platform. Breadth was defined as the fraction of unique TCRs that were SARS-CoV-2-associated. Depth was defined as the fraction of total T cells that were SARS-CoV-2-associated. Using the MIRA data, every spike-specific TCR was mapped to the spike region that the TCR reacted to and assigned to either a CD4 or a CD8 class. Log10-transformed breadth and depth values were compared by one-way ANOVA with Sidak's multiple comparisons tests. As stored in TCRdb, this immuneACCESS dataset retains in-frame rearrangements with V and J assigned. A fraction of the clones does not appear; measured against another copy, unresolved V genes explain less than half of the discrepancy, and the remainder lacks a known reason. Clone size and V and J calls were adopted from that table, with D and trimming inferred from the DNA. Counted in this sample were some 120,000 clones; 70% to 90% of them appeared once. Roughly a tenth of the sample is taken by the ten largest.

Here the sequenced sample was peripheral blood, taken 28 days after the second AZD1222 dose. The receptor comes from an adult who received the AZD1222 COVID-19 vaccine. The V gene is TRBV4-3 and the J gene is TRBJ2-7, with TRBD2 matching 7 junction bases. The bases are TGCGCCAGCAGCCAAGATATACTAGCGAGCACGTTGATCCTCGAGCAGTACTTC. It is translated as CASSQDILASTLILEQYF.